The 9 T cell receptor beta chains in this list originate from one sample, sequenced in a study of patients and donors after allogeneic stem cell transplantation. TCRdb re-called the RT-PCR reads with MiXCR, one entry per CDR3 protein. The table includes approximately 160,000 distinct CDR3 sequences, approximately 25% detected once. What was sequenced was blood, either unsorted or a sorted T cell fraction (not recorded which). These TCRs come from a human donor who was either an allogeneic HSCT recipient or a stem cell or donor lymphocyte infusion donor (not recorded which). It is not recorded whose cells these are; they may come from a transplant donor.

The chain has TRBV20-1 and TRBJ1-5, with D possibly matching TRBD1 (6 bases). Germline loops: CDR1 DFQATT, CDR2 SNEGSKA (reference sequence). Deletions cut 6 bases from V and 4 bases from J, with 10 bases between. CDR3 length: 12 amino acids. CDR3 region: CSATRGNQPQHF. CDR3 sequence (DNA): TGCAGTGCCACGAGGGGGAATCAGCCCCAGCATTTT.

This rearrangement joins TRBV12-3 or TRBV12-4 to TRBJ1-1; D not resolved. The CDR3 has 13 residues. Trimming pared 7 bases from V and 1 base from J, leaving 10 bases between. The CDR3 is CASNGGRNTEAFF. The CDR3 coding sequence is TGTGCCAGCAATGGCGGCCGGAACACTGAAGCTTTCTTT.

Only a few counts were recorded for this clonotype. The rearrangement uses TRBV19 and TRBJ2-7; 12 positions agree with TRBD1. This CDR3 region has 15 residues. V gave up 6 bases and J gave up 6 bases; unmatched junction bases: 9. From germline, CDR1 is LNHDA and CDR2 SQIVND (reference sequence). CDR3 protein: CASSMMGQGASEQYF. The CDR3 bases are TGTGCCAGTAGCATGATGGGACAGGGGGCCAGCGAGCAGTACTTC.

The CDR3 nucleotides are TGTGCCAGCAGCTTAGGTTTTGGGGAGAGAGCCAAAAACATTCAGTACTTC. Translation gives CASSLGFGERAKNIQYF. V is TRBV7-9 and J is TRBJ2-4; D may be TRBD2 (5 bases). Trimming pared 1 base from V and 0 bases from J, leaving 13 bases between. This CDR3 spans 17 amino acids. CDR1 is SEHNR and CDR2 is FQNEAQ in the germline V gene (reference sequence).

This clonotype was seen a handful of times. J is TRBJ2-1 and V is TRBV10-3; D is possibly TRBD2 (6 bases). This CDR3 region has 14 residues. Trimming stripped 9 bases from V and 12 bases from J, with 24 bases between. The germline CDR1 and CDR2 sequences are ENHRY and SYGVKD. The CDR3 protein is CAMAGDWGEDVQFF. The CDR3 bases are TGTGCCATGGCTGGGGACTGGGGAGAAGATGTGCAGTTCTTC.

The CDR3 nucleotides read TGTGCCAGCAGCTTAGCGGGAGGGAGCGAGCAGTACTTC. Amino acid sequence: CASSLAGGSEQYF. The genes are TRBV7-9 and TRBJ2-7; 7 nucleotides agree with TRBD2. V lost 0 bases and J lost 6; bases outside the gene matches: 2. This CDR3 comprises 13 residues. Per germline, CDR1 SEHNR and CDR2 FQNEAQ (reference sequence).

The V call is TRBV9, the J call TRBJ1-2; possibly TRBD1 for D (5 bases). V lost 2 bases to trimming and J lost 2 bases, with 13 bases between them. This CDR3 region has 15 residues. Germline V gene sequence: CDR1 SGDLS, CDR2 YYNGEE. The CDR3 nucleotides read TGTGCCAGCAGCGTTCCCCAGGGACCGAACTATGGCTACACCTTC. Protein product: CASSVPQGPNYGYTF.

This clonotype occurred a few times. This chain connects TRBV5-6 to TRBJ1-4, with TRBD1 as a possible D gene (5 bases). CDR1 and CDR2 from the germline V gene are SGHDT and YYEEEE. The CDR3 runs 16 residues. V lost 7 bases and J 5 bases, leaving 21 bases between the germline ends. This CDR3 is CASRWYDGGTNEKLFF. CDR3 DNA sequence: TGTGCCAGCCGGTGGTATGATGGAGGGACCAATGAAAAACTGTTTTTT. Full variable domain (rest looked up from reference TRBV5-6 and TRBJ1-4): DAGVTQSPTHLIKTRGQQVTLRCSPKSGHDTVSWYQQALGQGPQFIFQYYEEEERQRGNFPDRFSGHQFPNYSSELNVNALLLGDSALYLCASRWYDGGTNEKLFFGSGTQLSVL.

V is TRBV20-1 and J is TRBJ2-1; 8 positions match TRBD1. Germline loops: CDR1 DFQATT, CDR2 SNEGSKA (reference sequence). The V gene end was trimmed by 7 bases and the J gene end by 1 base; junction bases not matched to a gene: 6. The CDR3 extends over 14 amino acids. The chain's CDR3 is CSVITGGSYNEQFF. For the CDR3, the DNA is TGCAGTGTAATAACAGGGGGGTCCTACAATGAGCAGTTCTTC.